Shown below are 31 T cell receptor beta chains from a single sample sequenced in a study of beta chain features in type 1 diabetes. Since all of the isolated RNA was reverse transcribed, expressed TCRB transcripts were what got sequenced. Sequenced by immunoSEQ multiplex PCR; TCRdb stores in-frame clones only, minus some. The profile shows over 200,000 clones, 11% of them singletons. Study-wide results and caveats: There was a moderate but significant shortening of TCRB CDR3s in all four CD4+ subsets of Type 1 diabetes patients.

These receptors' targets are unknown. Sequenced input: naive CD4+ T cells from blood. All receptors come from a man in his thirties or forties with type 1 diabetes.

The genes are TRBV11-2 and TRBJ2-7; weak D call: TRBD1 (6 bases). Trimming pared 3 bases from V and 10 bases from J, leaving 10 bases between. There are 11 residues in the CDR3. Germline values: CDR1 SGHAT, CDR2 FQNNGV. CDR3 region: CASSFGQSQYF. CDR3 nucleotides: TGTGCCAGCAGCTTTGGACAGTCTCAGTACTTC.

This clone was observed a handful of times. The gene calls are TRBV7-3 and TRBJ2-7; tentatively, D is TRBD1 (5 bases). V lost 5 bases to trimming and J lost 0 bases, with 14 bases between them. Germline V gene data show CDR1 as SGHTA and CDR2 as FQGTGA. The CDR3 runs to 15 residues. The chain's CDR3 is CASSPVPTGSYEQYF. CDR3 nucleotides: TGTGCCAGCAGCCCCGTCCCCACAGGCTCCTACGAGCAGTACTTC. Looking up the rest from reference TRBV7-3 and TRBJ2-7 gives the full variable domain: GAGVSQTPSNKVTEKGKYVELRCDPISGHTALYWYRQSLGQGPEFLIYFQGTGAADDSGLPNDRFFAVRPEGSVSTLKIQRTERGDSAVYLCASSPVPTGSYEQYFGPGTRLTVT.

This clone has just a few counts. The CDR3 DNA follows: TGTGCCTGGAGTGGAACAGGGGATGGCTACACCTTC. It specifies CAWSGTGDGYTF. The V and J genes are TRBV30 and TRBJ1-2, with 7 nucleotides matching TRBD1. The germline V gene has CDR1 GTSNPN and CDR2 SVGIG (reference sequence). The CDR3 totals 12 residues. The ends lost 1 base at V and 6 bases at J; junction bases unmatched: 2.

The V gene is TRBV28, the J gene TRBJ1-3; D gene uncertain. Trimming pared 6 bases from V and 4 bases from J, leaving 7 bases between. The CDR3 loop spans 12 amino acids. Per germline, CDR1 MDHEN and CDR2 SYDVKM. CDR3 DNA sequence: TGTGCCAGCAGAGCGACGGGAAACACCATATATTTT. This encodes CASRATGNTIYF.

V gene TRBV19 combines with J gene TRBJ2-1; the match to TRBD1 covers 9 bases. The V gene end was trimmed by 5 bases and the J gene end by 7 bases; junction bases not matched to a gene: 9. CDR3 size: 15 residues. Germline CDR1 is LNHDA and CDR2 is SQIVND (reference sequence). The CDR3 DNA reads TGTGCCAGTAGTCCTACCGGACAGGGGAGGAATGAGCAGTTCTTC. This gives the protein CASSPTGQGRNEQFF.

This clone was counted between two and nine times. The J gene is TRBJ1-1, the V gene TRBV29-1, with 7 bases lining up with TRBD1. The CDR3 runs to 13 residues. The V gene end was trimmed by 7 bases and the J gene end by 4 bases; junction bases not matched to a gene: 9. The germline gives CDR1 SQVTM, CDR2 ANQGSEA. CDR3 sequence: CSAKTGATTEAFF. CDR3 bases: TGCAGCGCCAAAACAGGGGCGACCACTGAAGCTTTCTTT.

CDR3 residues: CASSPGTSGTYEQYF. CDR3 nucleotide sequence: TGTGCCAGCAGTCCGGGGACTAGCGGTACCTACGAGCAGTACTTC. V usage is TRBV6-1 and J usage is TRBJ2-7; 11 positions agree with TRBD2. This CDR3 region has 15 residues. Trimming cost V 5 bases and J 2 bases; bases outside gene matches: 5. Germline assignment: CDR1 MNHNS and CDR2 SASEGT.

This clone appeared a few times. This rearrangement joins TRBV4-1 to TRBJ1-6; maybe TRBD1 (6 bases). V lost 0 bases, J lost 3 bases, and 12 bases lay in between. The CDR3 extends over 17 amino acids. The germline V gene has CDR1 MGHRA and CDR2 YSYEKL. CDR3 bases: TGCGCCAGCAGCCAAGATCCCCAGGGGATCTATAATTCACCCCTCCACTTT. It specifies CASSQDPQGIYNSPLHF.

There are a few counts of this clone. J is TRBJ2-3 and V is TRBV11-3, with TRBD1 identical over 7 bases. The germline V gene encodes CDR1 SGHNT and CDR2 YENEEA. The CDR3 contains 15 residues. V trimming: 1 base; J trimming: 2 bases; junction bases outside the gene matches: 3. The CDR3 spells CASSLGQGDTDTQYF. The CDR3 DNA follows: TGTGCCAGCAGCTTAGGGCAGGGGGACACAGATACGCAGTATTTT.

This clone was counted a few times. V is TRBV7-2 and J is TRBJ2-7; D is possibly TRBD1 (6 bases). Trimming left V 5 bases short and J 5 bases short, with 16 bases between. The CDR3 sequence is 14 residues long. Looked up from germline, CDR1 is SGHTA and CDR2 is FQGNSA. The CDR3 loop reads CASSIYRVAHEQYF. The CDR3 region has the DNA TGTGCCAGCAGCATCTACAGGGTGGCCCACGAGCAGTACTTC.

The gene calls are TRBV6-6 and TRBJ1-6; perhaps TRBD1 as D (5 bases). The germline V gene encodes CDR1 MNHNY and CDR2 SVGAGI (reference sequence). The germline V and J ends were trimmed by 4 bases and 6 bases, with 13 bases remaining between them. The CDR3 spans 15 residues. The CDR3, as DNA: TGTGCCAGCAGTTCCTCCCAGGGCGGTAATTCACCCCTCCACTTT. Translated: CASSSSQGGNSPLHF.

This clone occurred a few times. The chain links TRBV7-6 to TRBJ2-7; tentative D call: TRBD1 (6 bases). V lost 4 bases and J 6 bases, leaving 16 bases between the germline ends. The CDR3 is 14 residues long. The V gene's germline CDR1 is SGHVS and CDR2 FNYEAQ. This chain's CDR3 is CASSSFEGEAEQYF. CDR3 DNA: TGTGCCAGCAGCTCGTTCGAGGGGGAAGCCGAGCAGTACTTC.

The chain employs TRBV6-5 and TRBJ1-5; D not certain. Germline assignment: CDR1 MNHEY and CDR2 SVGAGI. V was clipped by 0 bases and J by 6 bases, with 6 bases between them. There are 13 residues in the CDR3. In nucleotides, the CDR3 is TGTGCCAGCAGTTACTCGATTAGTCAGCCCCAGCATTTT. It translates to CASSYSISQPQHF.

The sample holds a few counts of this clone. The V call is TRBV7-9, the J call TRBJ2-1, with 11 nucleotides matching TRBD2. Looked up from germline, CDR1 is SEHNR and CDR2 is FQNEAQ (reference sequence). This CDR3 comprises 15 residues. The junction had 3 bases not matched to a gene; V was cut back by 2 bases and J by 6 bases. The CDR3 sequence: CASSLYSGGANEQFF. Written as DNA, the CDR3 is TGTGCCAGCAGCTTATATAGCGGGGGGGCCAATGAGCAGTTCTTC.

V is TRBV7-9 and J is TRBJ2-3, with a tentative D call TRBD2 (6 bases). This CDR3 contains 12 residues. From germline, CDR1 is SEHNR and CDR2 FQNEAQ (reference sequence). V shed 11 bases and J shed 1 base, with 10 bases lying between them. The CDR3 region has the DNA TGTGCCGGCGGCGGGGGCACAGATACGCAGTATTTT. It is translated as CAGGGGTDTQYF.

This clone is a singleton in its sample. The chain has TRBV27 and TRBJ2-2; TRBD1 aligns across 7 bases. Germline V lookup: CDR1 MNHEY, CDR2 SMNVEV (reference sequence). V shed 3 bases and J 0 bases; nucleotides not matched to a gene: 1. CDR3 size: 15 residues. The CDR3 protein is CASSFDRANTGELFF. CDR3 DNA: TGTGCCAGCAGTTTCGACAGGGCGAACACCGGGGAGCTGTTTTTT.

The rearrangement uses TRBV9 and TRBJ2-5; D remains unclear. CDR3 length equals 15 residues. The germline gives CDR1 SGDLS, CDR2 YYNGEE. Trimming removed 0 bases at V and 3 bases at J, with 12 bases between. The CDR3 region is CASSVGPRHEETQYF. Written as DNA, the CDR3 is TGTGCCAGCAGCGTAGGCCCAAGACACGAAGAGACCCAGTACTTC.

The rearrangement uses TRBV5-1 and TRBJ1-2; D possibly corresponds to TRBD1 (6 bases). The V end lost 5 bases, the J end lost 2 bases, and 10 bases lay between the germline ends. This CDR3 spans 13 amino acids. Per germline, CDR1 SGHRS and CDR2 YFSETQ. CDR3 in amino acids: CASRMDRNYGYTF. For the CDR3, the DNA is TGCGCCAGCAGGATGGACAGAAACTATGGCTACACCTTC. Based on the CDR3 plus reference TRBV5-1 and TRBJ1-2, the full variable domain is KAGVTQTPRYLIKTRGQQVTLSCSPISGHRSVSWYQQTPGQGLQFLFEYFSETQRNKGNFPGRFSGRQFSNSRSEMNVSTLELGDSALYLCASRMDRNYGYTFGSGTRLTVV.

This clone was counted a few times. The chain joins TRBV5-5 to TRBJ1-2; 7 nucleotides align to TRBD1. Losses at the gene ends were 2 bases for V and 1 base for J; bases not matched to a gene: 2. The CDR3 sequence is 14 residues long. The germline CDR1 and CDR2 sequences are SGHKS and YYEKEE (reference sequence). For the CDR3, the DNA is TGTGCCAGCAGCTTCGCAGGGGGTAACTATGGCTACACCTTC. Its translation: CASSFAGGNYGYTF. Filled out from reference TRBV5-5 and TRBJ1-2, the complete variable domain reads DAGVTQSPTHLIKTRGQQVTLRCSPISGHKSVSWYQQVLGQGPQFIFQYYEKEERGRGNFPDRFSARQFPNYSSELNVNALLLGDSALYLCASSFAGGNYGYTFGSGTRLTVV.

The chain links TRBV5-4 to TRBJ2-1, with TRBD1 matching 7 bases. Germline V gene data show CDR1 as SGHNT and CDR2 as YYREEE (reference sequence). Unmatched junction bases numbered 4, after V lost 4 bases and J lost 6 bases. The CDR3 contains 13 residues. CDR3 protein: CASSAAGGNEQFF. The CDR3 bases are TGTGCCAGCAGCGCGGCAGGGGGCAATGAGCAGTTCTTC.

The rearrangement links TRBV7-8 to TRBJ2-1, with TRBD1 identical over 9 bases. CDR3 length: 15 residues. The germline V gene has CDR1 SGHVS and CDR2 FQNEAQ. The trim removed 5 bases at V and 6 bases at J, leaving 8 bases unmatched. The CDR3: CASSRPGTGINEQFF. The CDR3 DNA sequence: TGTGCCAGCAGCCGTCCCGGGACAGGGATCAATGAGCAGTTCTTC.

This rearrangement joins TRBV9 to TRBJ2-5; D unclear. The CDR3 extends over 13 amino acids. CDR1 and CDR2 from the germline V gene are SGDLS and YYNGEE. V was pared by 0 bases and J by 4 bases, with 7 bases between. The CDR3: CASSVEPGETQYF. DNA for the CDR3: TGTGCCAGCAGCGTAGAGCCAGGAGAGACCCAGTACTTC.

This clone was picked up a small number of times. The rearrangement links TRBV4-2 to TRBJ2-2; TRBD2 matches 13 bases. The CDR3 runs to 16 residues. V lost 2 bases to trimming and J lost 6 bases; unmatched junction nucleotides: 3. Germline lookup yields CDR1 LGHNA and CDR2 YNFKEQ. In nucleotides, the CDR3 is TGTGCCAGCAGCCAAAGGACTAGCGGGGGCCCCGGGGAGCTGTTTTTT. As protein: CASSQRTSGGPGELFF.

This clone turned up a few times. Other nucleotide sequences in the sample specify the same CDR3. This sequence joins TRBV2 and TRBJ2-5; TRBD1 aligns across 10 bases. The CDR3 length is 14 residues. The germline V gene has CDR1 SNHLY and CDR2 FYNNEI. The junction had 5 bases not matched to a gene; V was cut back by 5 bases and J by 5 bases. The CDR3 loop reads CASSRQGARETQYF. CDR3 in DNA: TGTGCCAGCAGTCGACAGGGGGCTCGGGAGACCCAGTACTTC.

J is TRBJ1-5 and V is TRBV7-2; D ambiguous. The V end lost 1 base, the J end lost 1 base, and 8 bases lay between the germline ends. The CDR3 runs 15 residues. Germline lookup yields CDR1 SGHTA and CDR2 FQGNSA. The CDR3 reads CASSLGVRSNQPQHF. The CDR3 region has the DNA TGTGCCAGCAGCTTAGGAGTTCGGAGCAATCAGCCCCAGCATTTT.

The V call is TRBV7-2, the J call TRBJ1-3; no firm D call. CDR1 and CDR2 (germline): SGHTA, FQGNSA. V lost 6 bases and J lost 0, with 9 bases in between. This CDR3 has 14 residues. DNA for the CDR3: TGTGCCAGCAGTCGCCCTAGCTCTGGAAACACCATATATTTT. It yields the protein CASSRPSSGNTIYF. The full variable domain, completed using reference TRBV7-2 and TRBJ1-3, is GAGVSQSPSNKVTEKGKDVELRCDPISGHTALYWYRQSLGQGLEFLIYFQGNSAPDKSGLPSDRFSAERTGGSVSTLTIQRTQQEDSAVYLCASSRPSSGNTIYFGEGSWLTVV.

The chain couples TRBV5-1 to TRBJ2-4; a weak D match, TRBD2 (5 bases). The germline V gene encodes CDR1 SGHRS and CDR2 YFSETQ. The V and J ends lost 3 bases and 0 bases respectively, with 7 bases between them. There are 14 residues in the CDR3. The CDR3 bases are TGCGCCAGCAGCTATGGACTAGCCAAAAACATTCAGTACTTC. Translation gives CASSYGLAKNIQYF.

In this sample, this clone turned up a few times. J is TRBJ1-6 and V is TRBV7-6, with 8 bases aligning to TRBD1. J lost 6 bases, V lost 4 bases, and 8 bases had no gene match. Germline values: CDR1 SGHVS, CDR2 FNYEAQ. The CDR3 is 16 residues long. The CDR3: CASSSQGAPGNSPLHF. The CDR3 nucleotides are TGTGCCAGCAGCTCCCAGGGGGCCCCTGGTAATTCACCCCTCCACTTT.

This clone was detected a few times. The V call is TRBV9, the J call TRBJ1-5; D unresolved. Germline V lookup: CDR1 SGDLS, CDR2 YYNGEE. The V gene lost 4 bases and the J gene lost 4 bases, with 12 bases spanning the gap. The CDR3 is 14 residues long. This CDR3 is CASSPPGSNQPQHF. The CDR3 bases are TGTGCCAGCAGCCCCCCAGGTAGTAATCAGCCCCAGCATTTT. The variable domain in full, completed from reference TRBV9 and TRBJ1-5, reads DSGVTQTPKHLITATGQRVTLRCSPRSGDLSVYWYQQSLDQGLQFLIQYYNGEERAKGNILERFSAQQFPDLHSELNLSSLELGDSALYFCASSPPGSNQPQHFGDGTRLSIL.

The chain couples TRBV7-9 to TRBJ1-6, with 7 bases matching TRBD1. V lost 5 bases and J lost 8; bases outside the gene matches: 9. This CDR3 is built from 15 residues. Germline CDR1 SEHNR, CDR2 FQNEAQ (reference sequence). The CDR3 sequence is CASSQRQGGDSPLHF. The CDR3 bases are TGTGCCAGCAGCCAGCGACAGGGCGGAGATTCACCCCTCCACTTT.

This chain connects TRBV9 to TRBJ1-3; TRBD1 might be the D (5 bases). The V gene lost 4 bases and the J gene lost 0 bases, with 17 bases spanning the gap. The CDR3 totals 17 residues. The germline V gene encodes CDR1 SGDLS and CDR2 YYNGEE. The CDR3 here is CASSSGLGSSSGNTIYF. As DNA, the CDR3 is TGTGCCAGCAGCTCGGGACTGGGGAGTTCCTCTGGAAACACCATATATTTT. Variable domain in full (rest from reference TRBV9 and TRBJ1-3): DSGVTQTPKHLITATGQRVTLRCSPRSGDLSVYWYQQSLDQGLQFLIQYYNGEERAKGNILERFSAQQFPDLHSELNLSSLELGDSALYFCASSSGLGSSSGNTIYFGEGSWLTVV.